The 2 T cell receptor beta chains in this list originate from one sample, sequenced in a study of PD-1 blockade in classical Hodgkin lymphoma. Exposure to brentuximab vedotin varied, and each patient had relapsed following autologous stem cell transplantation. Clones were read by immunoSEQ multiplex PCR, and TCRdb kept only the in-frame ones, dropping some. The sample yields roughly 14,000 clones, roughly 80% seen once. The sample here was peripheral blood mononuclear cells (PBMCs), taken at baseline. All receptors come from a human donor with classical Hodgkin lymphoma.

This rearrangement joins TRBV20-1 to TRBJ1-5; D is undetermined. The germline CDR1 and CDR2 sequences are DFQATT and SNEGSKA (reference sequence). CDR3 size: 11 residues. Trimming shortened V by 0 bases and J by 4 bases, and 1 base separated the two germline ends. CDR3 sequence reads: CSARENQPQHF. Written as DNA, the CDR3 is TGCAGTGCTAGAGAAAATCAGCCCCAGCATTTT.

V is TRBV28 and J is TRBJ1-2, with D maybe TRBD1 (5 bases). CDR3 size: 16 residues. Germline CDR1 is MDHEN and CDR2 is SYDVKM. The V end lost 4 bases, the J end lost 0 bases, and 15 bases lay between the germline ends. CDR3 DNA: TGTGCCAGCAGTTCATCCCAGGACAAATCTAACTATGGCTACACCTTC. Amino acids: CASSSSQDKSNYGYTF.